These 21 T cell receptor beta chains were sequenced from one sample in a study of cytomegalovirus exposure and HLA in healthy donors. Libraries were prepared by immunoSEQ multiplex PCR; TCRdb keeps only in-frame clonotypes and omits some of them. The sample contains over 60,000 clones, just over 95% of which appear only once. Material for sequencing was PBMCs. All receptors come from a woman under 30 in good health and CMV-seropositive.

The chain recombines TRBV29-1 with TRBJ2-7, with 7 bases matching TRBD2. Germline V gives CDR1 SQVTM, CDR2 ANQGSEA. The junction had 2 bases not matched to a gene; V was cut back by 3 bases and J by 3 bases. The CDR3 is 12 amino acids. The CDR3 coding sequence is TGCAGCGTTGAGGCTAGCGGCTACGAGCAGTACTTC. Amino acids: CSVEASGYEQYF.

The V gene is TRBV9, the J gene TRBJ2-3, with D possibly being TRBD2 (5 bases). CDR3 length: 16 residues. V was shortened by 0 bases and J by 0 bases, with 11 bases between the two germline ends. In germline, CDR1 is SGDLS, CDR2 YYNGEE. In DNA, the CDR3 is TGTGCCAGCAGCGTAGCGGGGTCAATGAGCACAGATACGCAGTATTTT. Translation: CASSVAGSMSTDTQYF.

To note about this clone: One end of the junction does not line up with germline, which may come from a read error. The rearrangement links TRBV4-3 to TRBJ2-7; 10 bases match TRBD1. Per the germline V gene, CDR1 is LGHNA and CDR2 is YSLEER. The CDR3 length is 19 residues. The CDR3 reads CASSHRVSDRGPFSYEQCF. The DNA of the CDR3 is TGCGCCAGCAGCCACCGCGTAAGCGACAGGGGGCCCTTCTCCTACGAGCAGTGCTTC.

The chain links TRBV5-4 to TRBJ2-1; TRBD2 might be the D (7 bases). The CDR3 contains 13 residues. Trimming stripped 5 bases from V and 6 bases from J, with 12 bases between. The germline gives CDR1 SGHNT, CDR2 YYREEE (reference sequence). The CDR3 DNA follows: TGTGCCAGCAGTGGGAGGGGGGGCAATGAGCAGTTCTTC. This sequence encodes CASSGRGGNEQFF.

The chain joins TRBV2 to TRBJ2-1, with no clear D. CDR1 is SNHLY, CDR2 FYNNEI, per germline. Trimming cost V 2 bases and J 0 bases, with 11 bases left between them. The CDR3 sequence is 16 residues long. The CDR3 DNA is TGTGCCAGCAGTGAAAATTCGTTCAGCTCCTACAATGAGCAGTTCTTC. This gives the protein CASSENSFSSYNEQFF.

This chain links TRBV19 with TRBJ2-7, with D tentatively TRBD1 (7 bases). V was clipped by 1 base and J by 6 bases, with 10 bases between them. CDR1 and CDR2 (germline): LNHDA, SQIVND (reference sequence). This CDR3 spans 13 amino acids. CDR3 sequence reads: CASSIGQGGEQYF. The DNA of the CDR3 is TGTGCCAGTAGTATAGGACAGGGAGGCGAGCAGTACTTC.

Turning to this clone: One end of the junction does not line up with germline, which may come from a read error. This chain links TRBV28 with TRBJ1-1; unclear D gene. The CDR3 totals 12 residues. Germline assignment: CDR1 MDHEN and CDR2 SYDVKM. CDR3 loop: CASTLPPMGAFF. In nucleotides, the CDR3 is TGTGCCAGCACTTTACCCCCCATGGGCGCTTTCTTT.

The V gene is TRBV27, the J gene TRBJ1-1, with 7 bases matching TRBD1. V trimming: 2 bases; J trimming: 0 bases; junction bases outside the gene matches: 3. Germline values: CDR1 MNHEY, CDR2 SMNVEV (reference sequence). The CDR3 length is 15 residues. This CDR3 reads CASSLTGTVNTEAFF. The DNA of the CDR3 is TGTGCCAGCAGTTTAACCGGGACAGTGAACACTGAAGCTTTCTTT.

The chain uses TRBV6-5 and TRBJ2-1; 8 bases are a match to TRBD1. CDR3 size: 13 residues. J gave up 7 bases and V 10 bases, and 9 bases lay outside the gene matches. Germline V gives CDR1 MNHEY, CDR2 SVGAGI. The CDR3 region is CATSGGKRNEQFF. CDR3 nucleotide sequence: TGTGCCACTTCAGGGGGCAAACGGAATGAGCAGTTCTTC.

This chain uses TRBV18 with TRBJ1-1, with TRBD1 as a possible D gene (5 bases). CDR1 and CDR2 from the germline V gene are KGHSH and LQKENI. Trimming pared 4 bases from V and 0 bases from J, leaving 9 bases between. The length of the CDR3 is 14 residues. As DNA, the CDR3 is TGTGCCAGCTCACTTGCAGGGTTGAACACTGAAGCTTTCTTT. It is translated as CASSLAGLNTEAFF.

The V gene is TRBV28, the J gene TRBJ2-1, with a weak D call TRBD2 (5 bases). CDR3 length equals 16 residues. Trimming cost V 4 bases and J 1 base, with 14 bases left between them. Germline V gene lookup returns CDR1 MDHEN and CDR2 SYDVKM. CDR3 residues: CASSSGYYISYNEQFF. The CDR3, as DNA: TGTGCCAGCAGTTCGGGATATTATATTTCCTACAATGAGCAGTTCTTC.

The rearrangement joins TRBV5-1 to TRBJ2-7; 9 nucleotides match TRBD2. CDR1 is SGHRS, CDR2 YFSETQ, per germline. The V gene end was trimmed by 1 base and the J gene end by 1 base; junction bases not matched to a gene: 0. The CDR3 totals 14 residues. CDR3 in DNA: TGCGCCAGCAGCTTGAGCGGGGGGTCCTACGAGCAGTACTTC. This translates into CASSLSGGSYEQYF.

CDR3 sequence: CASFGDTSYEQYF. The CDR3 DNA sequence: TGTGCCAGTTTCGGGGACACCTCCTACGAGCAGTACTTC. The chain carries TRBV28 and TRBJ2-7; a possible D gene is TRBD1 (6 bases). Germline lookup yields CDR1 MDHEN and CDR2 SYDVKM. The V end lost 9 bases, the J end lost 0 bases, and 12 bases lay between the germline ends. The CDR3 runs to 13 residues.

J is TRBJ2-7 and V is TRBV21-1; the D call in the table, TRBD2, was not verified against the DNA. TRBV21-1 is a listed pseudogene. The CDR3 extends over 16 amino acids. CDR3 DNA sequence: TGTGCCAGCAGCGGGAGTGGTGGGCTAGGGCTCTACGAGCAGTACTTC. It specifies CASSGSGGLGLYEQYF.

The genes are TRBV11-2 and TRBJ2-2; D is unresolved. V was clipped by 1 base and J by 2 bases, with 11 bases between them. The germline gives CDR1 SGHAT, CDR2 FQNNGV. The CDR3 has 16 residues. CDR3 sequence reads: CASSLVPGKNTGELFF. As DNA, the CDR3 is TGTGCCAGCAGCTTAGTGCCAGGCAAAAACACCGGGGAGCTGTTTTTT.

The rearrangement links TRBV5-1 to TRBJ2-7; maybe TRBD1 (6 bases). This CDR3 is built from 15 residues. CDR1 and CDR2 from the germline V gene are SGHRS and YFSETQ. V lost 5 bases and J 7 bases, leaving 22 bases between the germline ends. The CDR3 region is CASSEAARGASEQYF. The CDR3 bases are TGCGCCAGCAGTGAAGCCGCCAGGGGTGCGAGTGAGCAGTACTTC.

This rearrangement joins TRBV5-1 to TRBJ2-7; 10 bases fit TRBD2. CDR3 length equals 14 residues. CDR1 and CDR2 (germline): SGHRS, YFSETQ. V shed 3 bases, J shed 7 bases, and the junction held 7 bases outside the gene matches. The CDR3 DNA reads as TGCGCCAGCAGCTGGACTAGCGGAAGGGGTGAGCAGTACTTC. Its translation: CASSWTSGRGEQYF.

This clone appeared a single time. Within the sample, other DNA sequences also encode this same CDR3. The chain recombines TRBV7-2 with TRBJ2-1; 9 bases are shared with TRBD2. Germline V lookup: CDR1 SGHTA, CDR2 FQGNSA. V shed 3 bases and J 4 bases; nucleotides not matched to a gene: 4. The CDR3 loop spans 15 amino acids. The CDR3 DNA reads TGTGCCAGCAGCTTGGCGGGGGGGGCGTACAATGAGCAGTTCTTC. Residues: CASSLAGGAYNEQFF.

The gene calls are TRBV27 and TRBJ2-7; D is unclear. Germline lookup yields CDR1 MNHEY and CDR2 SMNVEV (reference sequence). This CDR3 spans 12 amino acids. V dropped 5 bases and J dropped 6 bases, with 11 bases sitting between them. CDR3 DNA sequence: TGTGCCAGCAGTCCACTTCACGGCGAGCAGTACTTC. This codes for CASSPLHGEQYF.

CDR3 sequence: CASRMGLETYEQYF. The DNA of the CDR3 is TGCGCCAGCAGGATGGGACTAGAAACCTACGAGCAGTACTTC. The V call is TRBV4-1, the J call TRBJ2-7; 8 bases fit TRBD2. CDR3 length: 14 residues. V shed 6 bases and J 2 bases; nucleotides not matched to a gene: 6. Germline CDR1 reads MGHRA; CDR2 reads YSYEKL.

The chain has TRBV4-3 and TRBJ2-1; D possibly corresponds to TRBD1 (6 bases). Trimming took off 1 base at V and 6 bases at J, with 13 bases between the two ends. The CDR3 contains 15 residues. Germline V lookup: CDR1 LGHNA, CDR2 YSLEER. CDR3 sequence reads: CASSQGSGTTNEQFF. DNA for the CDR3: TGCGCCAGCAGCCAAGGTTCCGGGACAACCAATGAGCAGTTCTTC.